The 30 T cell receptor beta chains presented below share a single source sample, sequenced in a study of OX40 agonist ivuxolimab in advanced cancers. Library construction relied on the immunoSEQ multiplex PCR assay. In its TCRdb copy, this immuneACCESS table keeps in-frame sequences only and misses some clones. Where compared with another copy, unresolved V genes explain less than half of these, and the others have no known cause. A total of 48,000 or so clones appear in this sample, roughly 77% of them only once. Together, the top ten hold around 7% of the sample. Here the sequenced sample was CD4+ or CD8+ T cells sorted from blood, taken in a trial of the OX40 agonist ivuxolimab. The receptors were gathered from an adult with an advanced solid tumor such as melanoma, head and neck, liver or kidney cancer.

The chain has TRBV7-9 and TRBJ2-7; the D gene is possibly TRBD1 (6 bases). Deletions cut 3 bases from V and 2 bases from J, with 8 bases between. Germline V CDR1 and CDR2: SEHNR, FQNEAQ (reference sequence). The CDR3 has 13 amino acids. The DNA for the CDR3 is TGTGCCAGCAGCTTTGGGGGCGCCTACGAGCAGTACTTC. Translated, it gives CASSFGGAYEQYF.

The CDR3 DNA sequence: TGCGCCAGCAGCTTGGCCGGGGGAGTGGTGGACGAGCAGTACTTC. Translating it yields CASSLAGGVVDEQYF. The chain joins TRBV5-1 to TRBJ2-7; possibly TRBD2 for D (6 bases). The V end was cut by 0 bases, the J end by 5 bases, with 15 bases between. CDR1 is SGHRS, CDR2 YFSETQ, per germline. The CDR3 covers 15 residues.

The chain employs TRBV4-1 and TRBJ2-3, with 8 bases fitting TRBD2. Germline CDR1 and CDR2: MGHRA and YSYEKL. The V segment lost 0 bases and the J segment 5 bases; nucleotides outside the gene matches: 10. The CDR3 contains 17 residues. The CDR3 protein is CASSQEATAGAGDTQYF. The CDR3, as DNA: TGCGCCAGCAGCCAAGAAGCGACAGCGGGAGCGGGAGATACGCAGTATTTT.

The chain employs TRBV10-3 and TRBJ1-1, with 9 bases lining up with TRBD1. Germline V gene lookup returns CDR1 ENHRY and CDR2 SYGVKD. The CDR3 sequence is 14 residues long. With V trimmed by 7 bases and J by 1 base, 4 bases remained unmatched. Here the CDR3 DNA reads TGTGCCATCAATCGACAGGGGGGGAACACTGAAGCTTTCTTT. This translates into CAINRQGGNTEAFF.

This clone turned up a few times. The rearrangement joins TRBV14 to TRBJ1-6; tentatively, D is TRBD1 (6 bases). The germline V and J ends were trimmed by 4 bases and 7 bases, with 14 bases remaining between them. Germline V gives CDR1 SGHDN, CDR2 FVKESK. This CDR3 contains 15 residues. CDR3 bases: TGTGCCAGCAGCCCCCGACAGGCGTCGAATTCACCCCTCCACTTT. This translates into CASSPRQASNSPLHF. Looking up the rest from reference TRBV14 and TRBJ1-6 gives the full variable domain: EAGVTQFPSHSVIEKGQTVTLRCDPISGHDNLYWYRRVMGKEIKFLLHFVKESKQDESGMPNNRFLAERTGGTYSTLKVQPAELEDSGVYFCASSPRQASNSPLHFGNGTRLTVT.

A remark on this clone: A junction end diverges from the germline sequence, so it may reflect a read error. The chain uses TRBV15 and TRBJ2-7; 8 nucleotides agree with TRBD1. Germline V gene data show CDR1 as LNHNV and CDR2 as YYDKDF (reference sequence). This CDR3 contains 19 residues. The DNA for the CDR3 is TGTGCCGCCAGCAGAGATCTTTTGGTGGGCAGGGGGCAAACCTACGAGCAGTACTTC. Encoded protein: CAASRDLLVGRGQTYEQYF.

Points on this clone: Other nucleotide sequences from this sample produce the same CDR3. The chain couples TRBV6-5 to TRBJ2-1; 10 positions agree with TRBD2. The length of the CDR3 is 14 residues. The V gene end was trimmed by 5 bases and the J gene end by 4 bases; junction bases not matched to a gene: 2. The germline CDR1 and CDR2 sequences are MNHEY and SVGAGI. In DNA form, the CDR3 reads TGTGCCAGCAGTAGCGGGAGGGGATACAATGAGCAGTTCTTC. Protein product: CASSSGRGYNEQFF.

The CDR3 spells CASSSGTLYYEQYF. The DNA of the CDR3 is TGTGCCAGCAGCTCCGGGACTCTTTACTACGAGCAGTACTTC. The chain carries TRBV7-2 and TRBJ2-7; a weak D match, TRBD2 (6 bases). Germline CDR1 is SGHTA and CDR2 is FQGNSA. The CDR3 loop spans 14 amino acids. Trimming pared 4 bases from V and 3 bases from J, leaving 13 bases between.

The chain carries TRBV2 and TRBJ2-1; D is ambiguous. The V gene lost 1 base and the J gene lost 0 bases, with 10 bases spanning the gap. This CDR3 comprises 16 residues. CDR1 and CDR2 (germline): SNHLY, FYNNEI. The CDR3 region is CASSEGVGSSYNEQFF. The CDR3 DNA sequence: TGTGCCAGCAGTGAAGGAGTCGGAAGCTCCTACAATGAGCAGTTCTTC.

This clone has only a few counts. This chain uses TRBV2 with TRBJ2-7, with D unclear. The CDR3 sequence is 14 residues long. Trimming cost V 4 bases and J 4 bases, with 14 bases left between them. Germline CDR1 SNHLY, CDR2 FYNNEI. The CDR3 loop reads CASSGGVIPYEQYF. In DNA, the CDR3 is TGTGCCAGCAGTGGTGGCGTAATACCTTACGAGCAGTACTTC. The entire variable domain, with the rest obtained from reference TRBV2 and TRBJ2-7, is as follows: EPEVTQTPSHQVTQMGQEVILRCVPISNHLYFYWYRQILGQKVEFLVSFYNNEISEKSEIFDDQFSVERPDGSNFTLKIRSTKLEDSAMYFCASSGGVIPYEQYFGPGTRLTVT.

This clone was observed a handful of times. The chain employs TRBV4-1 and TRBJ2-1; D may correspond to TRBD1 or TRBD2 (5 bases each). CDR1 is MGHRA, CDR2 YSYEKL, per germline. V lost 0 bases to trimming and J lost 2 bases, with 11 bases between them. The CDR3 loop spans 16 amino acids. DNA for the CDR3: TGCGCCAGCAGCCAAGAGGGACCCACCGCCTACAATGAGCAGTTCTTC. Its protein is CASSQEGPTAYNEQFF.

V is TRBV9 and J is TRBJ2-7, with TRBD2 identical over 12 bases. V shed 3 bases and J 6 bases; nucleotides not matched to a gene: 4. CDR1 and CDR2 from the germline V gene are SGDLS and YYNGEE. The CDR3 contains 14 residues. CDR3 sequence (DNA): TGTGCCAGCAGCGAGGGGACTAGCGGGCCCGAGCAGTACTTC. Translation: CASSEGTSGPEQYF.

This clone has a handful of counts. This sequence joins TRBV7-2 and TRBJ2-7; 8 positions agree with TRBD2. The V and J ends lost 1 base and 2 bases, in that order; junction bases with no gene match: 4. From germline, CDR1 is SGHTA and CDR2 FQGNSA. This CDR3 has 15 amino acids. CDR3 in DNA: TGTGCCAGCAGCTTAGACCCCGGGAGGGCCTACGAGCAGTACTTC. It encodes CASSLDPGRAYEQYF. The variable domain in full, with the rest retrieved from reference TRBV7-2 and TRBJ2-7, is GAGVSQSPSNKVTEKGKDVELRCDPISGHTALYWYRQSLGQGLEFLIYFQGNSAPDKSGLPSDRFSAERTGGSVSTLTIQRTQQEDSAVYLCASSLDPGRAYEQYFGPGTRLTVT.

CDR3 amino acids: CASTRRLAPSTDTQYF. In nucleotides, the CDR3 is TGTGCCAGCACCCGAAGACTAGCGCCTAGCACAGATACGCAGTATTTT. The rearrangement joins TRBV5-6 to TRBJ2-3; 8 bases map to TRBD2. The length of the CDR3 is 16 residues. Trimming removed 6 bases from V and 0 bases from J; junction bases left unmatched: 9. The germline CDR1 and CDR2 sequences are SGHDT and YYEEEE.

CDR3: CASSSGGTGSRQYF. CDR3 sequence (DNA): TGTGCCAGCAGCTCTGGCGGGACAGGGTCTCGGCAGTACTTC. The rearrangement links TRBV7-8 to TRBJ2-7; 9 positions agree with TRBD1. CDR1 is SGHVS and CDR2 is FQNEAQ in the germline V gene. V lost 4 bases to trimming and J lost 9 bases; unmatched junction nucleotides: 10. The CDR3 is 14 amino acids.

V is TRBV6-5 and J is TRBJ1-1; no reliable D call. Between the trimmed V and J ends, which lost 7 bases and 5 bases, there was a span of 14 bases. The germline gives CDR1 MNHEY, CDR2 SVGAGI. This CDR3 is 13 amino acids long. Here the CDR3 DNA reads TGTGCCAGCAACCCCTTATCGAAGACTGAAGCTTTCTTT. It specifies CASNPLSKTEAFF.

This clone was observed a few times. V is TRBV6-5 and J is TRBJ2-2, with D possibly matching TRBD2 (6 bases). The CDR3 has 15 residues. CDR1 is MNHEY and CDR2 is SVGAGI in the germline V gene. V lost 6 bases and J lost 4, with 15 bases in between. The CDR3 DNA follows: TGTGCCAGCAGATACCTCGGGGGATCCACCGGGGAGCTGTTTTTT. Amino acid sequence: CASRYLGGSTGELFF.

The chain has TRBV20-1 and TRBJ2-5; D ambiguous. Germline CDR1 reads DFQATT; CDR2 reads SNEGSKA (reference sequence). The CDR3 totals 11 residues. With 4 bases removed from V and 5 bases from J, the gap between germline ends came to 8 bases. The CDR3 is CSATPGETQYF. The DNA of the CDR3 is TGCAGTGCTACCCCCGGGGAGACCCAGTACTTC.

The chain carries TRBV9 and TRBJ1-1; D not resolved. The CDR3 length is 14 residues. Trimming shortened V by 2 bases and J by 2 bases, and 10 bases separated the two germline ends. Germline V gives CDR1 SGDLS, CDR2 YYNGEE. CDR3 sequence reads: CASSVSDQNTEAFF. CDR3 bases: TGTGCCAGCAGCGTCTCCGACCAAAACACTGAAGCTTTCTTT. Drawing the rest from reference TRBV9 and TRBJ1-1, the complete variable domain is DSGVTQTPKHLITATGQRVTLRCSPRSGDLSVYWYQQSLDQGLQFLIQYYNGEERAKGNILERFSAQQFPDLHSELNLSSLELGDSALYFCASSVSDQNTEAFFGQGTRLTVV.

The chain employs TRBV30 and TRBJ2-5; D is possibly TRBD1 (6 bases). V lost 6 bases and J 1 base, leaving 12 bases between the germline ends. The CDR3 is made up of 13 amino acids. CDR1 and CDR2 (germline): GTSNPN, SVGIG (reference sequence). The CDR3 spells CACNRDTQETQYF. In DNA, the CDR3 is TGTGCCTGCAACCGGGACACCCAAGAGACCCAGTACTTC.

The rearrangement uses TRBV21-1 and TRBJ1-5; no DNA check was done on the table's D call, TRBD1. TRBV21-1 is a documented pseudogene. The CDR3 has 15 amino acids. Here the CDR3 reads CASSAPGQGDQPQHF. The CDR3 DNA reads as TGTGCCAGCAGCGCGCCGGGACAGGGGGATCAGCCCCAGCATTTT.

The V call is TRBV6-5, the J call TRBJ2-7; 8 nucleotides align to TRBD2. In germline, CDR1 is MNHEY, CDR2 SVGAGI. The junction had 14 bases not matched to a gene; V was cut back by 3 bases and J by 7 bases. This CDR3 is 16 amino acids long. The CDR3 region has the DNA TGTGCCAGCAGTTATGGATCCCCGGGAGGGCCTCGGGAGCAGTACTTC. Encoded protein: CASSYGSPGGPREQYF.

The chain has TRBV4-1 and TRBJ2-2; 13 positions agree with TRBD2. Trimming at V came to 6 bases and at J to 4 bases, leaving 2 bases not matched to a gene. Germline-derived CDR1 and CDR2 are MGHRA and YSYEKL. The CDR3 has 15 residues. CDR3 in DNA: TGCGCCAGCAGAAGACTAGCGGGAGGCACCGGGGAGCTGTTTTTT. It encodes CASRRLAGGTGELFF.

The rearrangement links TRBV29-1 to TRBJ1-2, with D hard to call. The CDR3 covers 12 residues. V was clipped by 3 bases and J by 1 base, with 6 bases between them. Per the germline V gene, CDR1 is SQVTM and CDR2 is ANQGSEA. CDR3 DNA: TGCAGCGTTGAGCACAGTAACTATGGCTACACCTTC. Translation: CSVEHSNYGYTF.

V is TRBV19 and J is TRBJ2-1, with 9 bases that match TRBD2. This CDR3 is built from 15 residues. V lost 5 bases, J lost 2 bases, and 4 bases stayed unmatched. The germline gives CDR1 LNHDA, CDR2 SQIVND (reference sequence). The CDR3 DNA sequence: TGTGCCAGTAGTTCTAGCGGGGCTACCTACAATGAGCAGTTCTTC. Its translation: CASSSSGATYNEQFF.

The chain couples TRBV7-9 to TRBJ1-4, with a weak D call TRBD1 (5 bases). The CDR3 covers 15 residues. Germline CDR1 and CDR2: SEHNR and FQNEAQ (reference sequence). V was cut by 5 bases and J by 5 bases, with 15 bases left in between. For the CDR3, the DNA is TGTGCCAGCAGCCCAAGCAGGGCCGGGAATGAAAAACTGTTTTTT. The encoded protein is CASSPSRAGNEKLFF.

This chain connects TRBV10-3 to TRBJ2-1; TRBD2 matches at 8 bases. This CDR3 has 17 amino acids. V lost 3 bases and J lost 8; bases outside the gene matches: 15. Germline CDR1 reads ENHRY; CDR2 reads SYGVKD. DNA of the CDR3: TGTGCCATCAGTGACCCGAAGAGGGCTAGCGGGTTTGATGAGCAGTTCTTC. Protein: CAISDPKRASGFDEQFF.

The chain is built from TRBV6-5 and TRBJ1-6; 9 bases align to TRBD1. The J segment lost 9 bases and the V segment lost 4 bases, leaving 7 bases of the junction unmatched. Per the germline V gene, CDR1 is MNHEY and CDR2 is SVGAGI. This CDR3 has 15 amino acids. The CDR3, as DNA: TGTGCCAGCAGTTCCCAGACAGGGGGTATTTCACCCCTCCACTTT. Its protein is CASSSQTGGISPLHF.

The chain carries TRBV4-2 and TRBJ2-7; 11 nucleotides align to TRBD2. Germline CDR1 LGHNA, CDR2 YNFKEQ. This CDR3 comprises 15 residues. The J segment lost 5 bases and the V segment lost 1 base, leaving 4 bases of the junction unmatched. CDR3 bases: TGTGCCAGCAGCCAAGTAGCTAGCGGGAGGAACGAGCAGTACTTC. Its protein is CASSQVASGRNEQYF.

This clone showed up just a few times. The chain has TRBV19 and TRBJ1-5; 7 bases align to TRBD1. V lost 2 bases, J lost 2 bases, and 3 bases stayed unmatched. Germline lookup yields CDR1 LNHDA and CDR2 SQIVND (reference sequence). The CDR3 is made up of 15 amino acids. CDR3 sequence (DNA): TGTGCCAGTAGTATATTGGGGACAGGCAATCAGCCCCAGCATTTT. Residues: CASSILGTGNQPQHF. The complete variable domain, with remaining parts taken from reference TRBV19 and TRBJ1-5, reads DGGITQSPKYLFRKEGQNVTLSCEQNLNHDAMYWYRQDPGQGLRLIYYSQIVNDFQKGDIAEGYSVSREKKESFPLTVTSAQKNPTAFYLCASSILGTGNQPQHFGDGTRLSIL.